The present entry profiles one TCR beta chain with its context. This sample was included in a study of shared T cell receptors in the human thymus. Libraries were prepared by immunoSEQ multiplex PCR; TCRdb keeps only in-frame clonotypes and omits some of them. The repertoire includes 650,000 to 950,000 clones, 70% to 90% of them detected once, and about 0.0098% sits in the top ten. The CDR3 has 14 amino acids. CDR1 and CDR2 from the germline V gene are SGHRS and YFSETQ. The V gene end was trimmed by 3 bases and the J gene end by 5 bases; junction bases not matched to a gene: 7. The sample was also reused in another study, on human thymus T cells.

The sequenced sample consisted of thymocytes. The genes are TRBV5-1 and TRBJ1-2; 7 nucleotides match TRBD1. The TCR comes from a girl younger than two with a congenital heart defect. The CDR3, as DNA: TGCGCCAGCAGCTGGCAGGGGGTCGGGTATGGCTACACCTTC. Encoded protein: CASSWQGVGYGYTF.